Presented here are 12 T cell receptor beta chains from one specimen sequenced in a study of blood T cell repertoires in COVID-19. The method was immunoSEQ multiplex PCR; TCRdb's version includes in-frame clones alone and lacks a portion of them. The data show 150,000 to 200,000 clones, about 88% seen once. Sample: peripheral blood. The receptor source for this set is a woman over 75 in a cohort sampled during active or convalescent COVID-19.

The chain uses TRBV7-2 and TRBJ1-2, with TRBD1 identical over 11 bases. The germline gives CDR1 SGHTA, CDR2 FQGNSA. CDR3 length equals 15 residues. The J segment lost 7 bases and the V segment lost 4 bases, leaving 8 bases of the junction unmatched. CDR3 protein: CASSSRTGGSGGYTF. CDR3 nucleotide sequence: TGTGCCAGCAGCTCCCGGACAGGGGGCAGCGGTGGCTACACCTTC.

The chain has TRBV5-1 and TRBJ1-2, with a tentative D call TRBD1 (5 bases). In germline, CDR1 is SGHRS, CDR2 YFSETQ. This CDR3 contains 13 residues. V dropped 4 bases and J dropped 8 bases, with 15 bases sitting between them. This chain's CDR3 is CASSPLGGEGYTF. CDR3 in DNA: TGCGCCAGCAGCCCCCTGGGGGGTGAAGGCTACACCTTC.

This rearrangement joins TRBV25-1 to TRBJ1-1; D unresolved. This CDR3 has 16 amino acids. Trimming took off 6 bases at V and 0 bases at J, with 17 bases between the two ends. Per the germline V gene, CDR1 is MGHDK and CDR2 is SYGVNS. CDR3 region: CASRPDGPSMNTEAFF. CDR3 DNA sequence: TGTGCCAGCAGGCCGGATGGGCCCTCTATGAACACTGAAGCTTTCTTT.

The CDR3 here is CASSRDRKGELFF. CDR3 in DNA: TGTGCCAGCAGCCGCGACAGGAAGGGGGAGCTGTTTTTT. The chain uses TRBV6-5 and TRBJ2-2, with a possible D match to TRBD1 (6 bases). The CDR3 totals 13 residues. Between the trimmed V and J ends, which lost 6 bases and 8 bases, there was a span of 13 bases. The germline V gene has CDR1 MNHEY and CDR2 SVGAGI.

This chain links TRBV5-8 with TRBJ2-7, with 7 nucleotides matching TRBD1. The V and J ends lost 6 bases and 5 bases, in that order; junction bases with no gene match: 8. The germline gives CDR1 SGHTS, CDR2 YDEGEE. The length of the CDR3 is 13 residues. CDR3 amino acids: CASTKDRSHEQYF. The CDR3 DNA reads TGTGCCAGCACCAAGGACAGGTCCCACGAGCAGTACTTC.

The V call is TRBV7-2, the J call TRBJ1-4; 7 bases are a match to TRBD1. Germline assignment: CDR1 SGHTA and CDR2 FQGNSA. The V gene end was trimmed by 3 bases and the J gene end by 8 bases; junction bases not matched to a gene: 9. The CDR3 is 15 amino acids. This CDR3 reads CASSFSTGPGEKLFF. For the CDR3, the DNA is TGTGCCAGCAGCTTCTCGACAGGGCCGGGAGAAAAACTGTTTTTT.

This chain connects TRBV7-2 to TRBJ1-4; TRBD1 matches 8 bases. This CDR3 has 16 amino acids. The germline V gene has CDR1 SGHTA and CDR2 FQGNSA. V was clipped by 5 bases and J by 3 bases; unmatched bases: 8. CDR3 amino acids: CASSTLNRGSNEKLFF. The CDR3, as DNA: TGTGCCAGCAGCACCCTGAACAGGGGGTCTAATGAAAAACTGTTTTTT.

The chain combines TRBV19 with TRBJ1-2; 8 nucleotides align to TRBD1. The germline V gene encodes CDR1 LNHDA and CDR2 SQIVND (reference sequence). CDR3 length: 16 residues. The junction had 14 bases not matched to a gene; V was cut back by 7 bases and J by 4 bases. Written as DNA, the CDR3 is TGTGCCAGTACCTCCGGACAGGGCCGTTGGGGCTATGGCTACACCTTC. It encodes CASTSGQGRWGYGYTF.

This rearrangement joins TRBV19 to TRBJ2-1; 10 nucleotides line up with TRBD1. The CDR3 totals 17 residues. Germline CDR1 reads LNHDA; CDR2 reads SQIVND (reference sequence). Unmatched junction bases numbered 14, after V lost 5 bases and J lost 7 bases. This chain's CDR3 is CASSFRDGDRGRNEQFF. The DNA of the CDR3 is TGTGCCAGTAGTTTTAGAGACGGTGACAGGGGGCGGAATGAGCAGTTCTTC.

This sequence joins TRBV10-3 and TRBJ2-5; D is possibly TRBD2 (7 bases). CDR3 length equals 12 residues. Germline V gives CDR1 ENHRY, CDR2 SYGVKD. Trimming shortened V by 11 bases and J by 6 bases, and 16 bases separated the two germline ends. CDR3 protein: CAAKGGSKTQYF. CDR3 nucleotide sequence: TGTGCCGCCAAGGGGGGGTCCAAGACCCAGTACTTC.

This chain joins TRBV28 and TRBJ1-2; D is unclear. CDR1 and CDR2 (germline): MDHEN, SYDVKM. Deletions cut 7 bases from V and 1 base from J, with 13 bases between. The CDR3 extends over 14 amino acids. The CDR3 is CASTPGSLNYGYTF. As DNA, the CDR3 is TGTGCCAGCACTCCCGGGAGTCTTAACTATGGCTACACCTTC.

The gene calls are TRBV29-1 and TRBJ1-1, with a weak D call TRBD1 (6 bases). Trimming shortened V by 7 bases and J by 0 bases, and 9 bases separated the two germline ends. Germline CDR1 reads SQVTM; CDR2 reads ANQGSEA. This CDR3 is 12 amino acids long. The CDR3 protein is CSGGAVNTEAFF. In nucleotides, the CDR3 is TGCAGCGGGGGGGCGGTGAACACTGAAGCTTTCTTT.